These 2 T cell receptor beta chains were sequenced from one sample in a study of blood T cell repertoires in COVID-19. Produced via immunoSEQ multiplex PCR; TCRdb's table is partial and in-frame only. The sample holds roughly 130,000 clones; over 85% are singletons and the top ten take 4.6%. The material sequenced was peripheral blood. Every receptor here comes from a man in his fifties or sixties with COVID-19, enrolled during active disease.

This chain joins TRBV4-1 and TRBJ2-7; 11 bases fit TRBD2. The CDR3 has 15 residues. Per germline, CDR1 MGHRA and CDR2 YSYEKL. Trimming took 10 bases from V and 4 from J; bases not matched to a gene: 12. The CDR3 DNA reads TGCGCCACTCTCCCACTAGCGGGAGCATCGTACGAGCAGTACTTC. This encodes CATLPLAGASYEQYF.

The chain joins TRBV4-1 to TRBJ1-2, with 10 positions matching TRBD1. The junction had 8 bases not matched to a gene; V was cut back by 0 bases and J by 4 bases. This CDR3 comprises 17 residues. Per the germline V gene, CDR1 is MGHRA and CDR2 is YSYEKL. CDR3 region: CASSQDDGTGVGYGYTF. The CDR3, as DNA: TGCGCCAGCAGCCAAGATGACGGGACAGGGGTGGGCTATGGCTACACCTTC.